This entry is about one T cell receptor (beta chain). This record belongs to a study of blood T cell repertoires in COVID-19. Study context: Sites across the United States, Italy and Spain contributed samples from acute and convalescent COVID-19. Sample material is recorded as cDNA or gDNA derived from T cells, B-cell-depleted T cells, or PBMCs.

In the original processing: Reference gene primer amplification in the assay estimated nucleated cell counts. Produced via immunoSEQ multiplex PCR; TCRdb's table is partial and in-frame only. V and J calls and clone size follow that table, whereas D and trimming were derived from the DNA. The sample lists 55,000 to 90,000 clones; 80% to 95% were seen once. The CDR3 is 14 amino acids. The V end lost 0 bases, the J end lost 2 bases, and 8 bases lay between the germline ends. Germline CDR1 and CDR2: SGHVS and FQNEAQ. This receptor was taken from a human donor with active COVID-19. The donor label of this sample is uncertain. Sequencing used peripheral blood. V gene TRBV7-8 combines with J gene TRBJ2-7; D is possibly TRBD2 (6 bases). The CDR3 nucleotides are TGTGCCAGCAGCTTAGCGTCGGGGGCCTACGAGCAGTACTTC. It specifies CASSLASGAYEQYF.